One sample yielded the 21 T cell receptor beta chains listed below, sequenced in a study of early T cells in non-severe SARS-CoV-2 infection (dated by TCRdb to the early 2020s). The library was obtained by 5' RACE. The listed sequencing device is NextSeq 500. Using fastp at Q25 and MiXCR, TCRdb reprocessed the public reads and kept productive beta chains. Here each entry gathers all rows of one CDR3 protein and keeps the most common genes and DNA. The sample profile shows some 54,000 distinct CDR3 sequences; roughly 9.7% of them were found once. The top ten clonotypes cover 8.6% of the sample. The source material was whole blood. The receptors originated from an adult who was a healthcare worker with PCR-confirmed SARS-CoV-2 infection or an uninfected control (not recorded which).

V is TRBV7-3 and J is TRBJ2-1, with D possibly being TRBD2 (5 bases). Trimming removed 4 bases at V and 10 bases at J, with 14 bases between. There are 13 residues in the CDR3. Germline CDR1 and CDR2: SGHTA and FQGTGA. The CDR3 region is CASSSGRGEEQFF. The CDR3 DNA reads TGTGCCAGCAGCTCCGGACGGGGAGAGGAGCAGTTCTTC.

The chain has TRBV4-3 and TRBJ1-1; TRBD1 matches 8 bases. The germline V gene encodes CDR1 LGHNA and CDR2 YSLEER. This CDR3 region has 15 residues. V gave up 0 bases and J gave up 1 base; unmatched junction bases: 1. Here the CDR3 reads CASSQDGQGNTEAFF. Written as DNA, the CDR3 is TGCGCCAGCAGCCAAGATGGACAGGGGAACACTGAAGCTTTCTTT.

This clonotype appeared a few times. The chain is built from TRBV29-1 and TRBJ2-6, with D perhaps matching TRBD2 (6 bases). The CDR3 runs 15 residues. Germline V gene data show CDR1 as SQVTM and CDR2 as ANQGSEA. V was shortened by 3 bases and J by 1 base, with 10 bases between the two germline ends. Written as DNA, the CDR3 is TGCAGCGTTGAGTCGCGGGGTTCTGGGGCCAACGTCCTGACTTTC. Translated: CSVESRGSGANVLTF.

The rearrangement uses TRBV7-2 and TRBJ2-2, with 9 nucleotides matching TRBD2. With 2 bases clipped from V and 5 bases from J, the junction kept 0 bases outside the gene matches. The V gene's germline CDR1 is SGHTA and CDR2 FQGNSA. The length of the CDR3 is 14 residues. This CDR3 is CASSLSGRTGELFF. The CDR3 coding sequence is TGTGCCAGCAGCTTAAGCGGGAGGACCGGGGAGCTGTTTTTT.

The chain employs TRBV29-1 and TRBJ1-5, with D perhaps matching TRBD1 (5 bases). V was clipped by 7 bases and J by 4 bases, with 11 bases between them. CDR1 SQVTM and CDR2 ANQGSEA come from the germline V gene. This CDR3 comprises 12 residues. CDR3 bases: TGCAGCGCTGGGGCACCAAATCAGCCCCAGCATTTT. Protein sequence: CSAGAPNQPQHF. Full variable domain (rest looked up from reference TRBV29-1 and TRBJ1-5): SAVISQKPSRDICQRGTSLTIQCQVDSQVTMMFWYRQQPGQSLTLIATANQGSEATYESGFVIDKFPISRPNLTFSTLTVSNMSPEDSSIYLCSAGAPNQPQHFGDGTRLSIL.

This clonotype was detected ten times or more. V gene TRBV7-3 combines with J gene TRBJ2-5; D not resolved. Germline V CDR1 and CDR2: SGHTA, FQGTGA. The CDR3 has 13 amino acids. V was cut by 2 bases and J by 2 bases, with 6 bases left in between. This CDR3 is CASSLLSQETQYF. CDR3 in DNA: TGTGCCAGCAGCTTATTAAGTCAAGAGACCCAGTACTTC.

This clonotype was picked up many times. This sequence joins TRBV5-4 and TRBJ1-2; TRBD1 agrees at 7 bases. The V gene's germline CDR1 is SGHNT and CDR2 YYREEE (reference sequence). The CDR3 has 16 residues. Trimming removed 0 bases from V and 3 bases from J; junction bases left unmatched: 8. CDR3 sequence reads: CASSLGLRGVDYGYTF. CDR3 coding DNA: TGTGCCAGCAGCTTGGGTCTCAGGGGGGTTGACTATGGCTACACCTTC.

This clonotype showed up just a few times. This rearrangement joins TRBV5-5 to TRBJ1-4; D not resolved. Germline CDR1 and CDR2: SGHKS and YYEKEE (reference sequence). This CDR3 contains 15 residues. The V end lost 0 bases, the J end lost 2 bases, and 8 bases lay between the germline ends. The CDR3: CASSLDLRTNEKLFF. Here the CDR3 DNA reads TGTGCCAGCAGCTTGGACCTCAGGACTAATGAAAAACTGTTTTTT.

This clonotype was counted between two and nine times. The V and J genes are TRBV11-2 and TRBJ2-3, with a possible D match to TRBD1 (6 bases). V was cut by 5 bases and J by 4 bases, with 13 bases left in between. The CDR3 is made up of 14 amino acids. CDR1 and CDR2 (germline): SGHAT, FQNNGV. The CDR3 nucleotides are TGTGCCAGCAGCGCCAGACAGGTTCCAGATACGCAGTATTTT. It yields the protein CASSARQVPDTQYF.

This clonotype was seen more than once but under ten times. The chain is built from TRBV20-1 and TRBJ2-1; 7 bases are a match to TRBD1. Germline-derived CDR1 and CDR2 are DFQATT and SNEGSKA (reference sequence). Unmatched junction bases numbered 6, after V lost 4 bases and J lost 0 bases. The CDR3 is made up of 15 amino acids. The CDR3 protein is CSAIRGGISYNEQFF. Written as DNA, the CDR3 is TGCAGTGCTATTAGAGGGGGCATCTCCTACAATGAGCAGTTCTTC.

At least ten counts were recorded for this clonotype. The CDR3 region is CSVAGSYEQYF. The CDR3 DNA sequence: TGCAGCGTTGCAGGGTCCTACGAGCAGTACTTC. The V gene is TRBV29-1, the J gene TRBJ2-7; D may be TRBD1 (5 bases). This CDR3 comprises 11 residues. V shed 4 bases and J shed 1 base, with 5 bases lying between them. Per the germline V gene, CDR1 is SQVTM and CDR2 is ANQGSEA.

This clonotype was picked up a small number of times. Written as DNA, the CDR3 is TGTGCCAGCAGCTTAGATCCAGCGGGAGCAGCAGATACGCAGTATTTT. It specifies CASSLDPAGAADTQYF. The V and J genes are TRBV7-6 and TRBJ2-3; 8 bases align to TRBD2. The CDR3 runs 16 residues. J was trimmed by 4 bases and V by 1 base; bases with no gene match: 7. Germline V gene lookup returns CDR1 SGHVS and CDR2 FNYEAQ.

This clonotype was detected ten times or more. This chain joins TRBV7-2 and TRBJ2-1, with a possible D match to TRBD1 (5 bases). Germline assignment: CDR1 SGHTA and CDR2 FQGNSA. The CDR3 is 15 residues long. Trimming stripped 3 bases from V and 6 bases from J, with 15 bases between. This chain's CDR3 is CASSFSKGYSNEQFF. Written as DNA, the CDR3 is TGTGCCAGCAGCTTTTCAAAGGGGTACAGCAATGAGCAGTTCTTC.

This clonotype was seen repeatedly, ten times or more. The chain combines TRBV19 with TRBJ2-7; a possible D gene is TRBD2 (5 bases). Germline V CDR1 and CDR2: LNHDA, SQIVND (reference sequence). CDR3 length: 14 amino acids. The V end lost 3 bases, the J end lost 7 bases, and 16 bases lay between the germline ends. CDR3 region: CASSIAGEISEQYF. In DNA, the CDR3 is TGTGCCAGTAGTATCGCCGGGGAAATATCGGAGCAGTACTTC. Based on the CDR3 plus reference TRBV19 and TRBJ2-7, the full variable domain is DGGITQSPKYLFRKEGQNVTLSCEQNLNHDAMYWYRQDPGQGLRLIYYSQIVNDFQKGDIAEGYSVSREKKESFPLTVTSAQKNPTAFYLCASSIAGEISEQYFGPGTRLTVT.

This clonotype was detected many times. The chain combines TRBV5-4 with TRBJ2-1, with 10 positions matching TRBD2. The CDR3 length is 17 residues. With V trimmed by 4 bases and J by 8 bases, 15 bases remained unmatched. CDR1 and CDR2 (germline): SGHNT, YYREEE (reference sequence). The CDR3 sequence is CASSRGSGTSVRDEQFF. The CDR3 coding sequence is TGTGCCAGCAGCAGGGGGTCCGGGACTAGCGTGAGGGATGAGCAGTTCTTC. Based on the CDR3 plus reference TRBV5-4 and TRBJ2-1, the full variable domain is ETGVTQSPTHLIKTRGQQVTLRCSSQSGHNTVSWYQQALGQGPQFIFQYYREEENGRGNFPPRFSGLQFPNYSSELNVNALELDDSALYLCASSRGSGTSVRDEQFFGPGTRLTVL.

This clonotype was detected many times. This chain links TRBV7-6 with TRBJ2-7; the match to TRBD2 covers 9 bases. The germline gives CDR1 SGHVS, CDR2 FNYEAQ. Germline trimming cut 1 base from V and 4 bases from J; bases unmatched to any gene: 20. The CDR3 is made up of 20 amino acids. CDR3 sequence (DNA): TGTGCCAGCAGCTTAGATCCGGGCCCAGGTGCTAGCGGGATAGATTACGAGCAGTACTTC. This sequence encodes CASSLDPGPGASGIDYEQYF. Variable domain in full (rest from reference TRBV7-6 and TRBJ2-7): GAGVSQSPRYKVTKRGQDVALRCDPISGHVSLYWYRQALGQGPEFLTYFNYEAQQDKSGLPNDRFSAERPEGSISTLTIQRTEQRDSAMYRCASSLDPGPGASGIDYEQYFGPGTRLTVT.

The rearrangement joins TRBV19 to TRBJ1-5, with D tentatively TRBD1 (6 bases). V was trimmed by 4 bases and J by 2 bases, leaving 12 bases between them. Germline values: CDR1 LNHDA, CDR2 SQIVND (reference sequence). The CDR3 runs 15 residues. For the CDR3, the DNA is TGTGCCAGTAGTACTGACAGGATGCGCAATCAGCCCCAGCATTTT. This translates into CASSTDRMRNQPQHF.

This clonotype came up many times. The J gene is TRBJ1-3, the V gene TRBV6-1; no clear D gene. In germline, CDR1 is MNHNS, CDR2 SASEGT. Trimming took off 6 bases at V and 3 bases at J, with 12 bases between the two ends. The CDR3 length is 14 residues. CDR3 in DNA: TGTGCCAGCAGCGCGGAACGGTTTGGAAACACCATATATTTT. It is translated as CASSAERFGNTIYF.

This clonotype showed up just a few times. V is TRBV6-5 and J is TRBJ2-1; 7 nucleotides agree with TRBD2. After removal of 5 bases from V and 1 base from J, the junction contained 5 bases not matched to a gene. Germline V gives CDR1 MNHEY, CDR2 SVGAGI. The CDR3 is 15 residues long. The CDR3 protein is CASSRGSKSYNEQFF. The CDR3 DNA is TGTGCCAGCAGTCGCGGGAGTAAGTCCTACAATGAGCAGTTCTTC.

J is TRBJ2-7 and V is TRBV20-1; D might be TRBD2 (5 bases). The CDR3 is made up of 14 amino acids. Per the germline V gene, CDR1 is DFQATT and CDR2 is SNEGSKA (reference sequence). Trimming stripped 0 bases from V and 6 bases from J, with 15 bases between. The CDR3, as DNA: TGCAGTGCTAGAGAGCGGGTGCCTTTGGGCGAGCAGTACTTC. This sequence encodes CSARERVPLGEQYF.

The table lists this clonotype with many counts. The gene calls are TRBV5-5 and TRBJ2-3, with a tentative D call TRBD1 (6 bases). Per germline, CDR1 SGHKS and CDR2 YYEKEE (reference sequence). CDR3 size: 15 residues. Trimming removed 2 bases from V and 0 bases from J, with 10 bases in between. The CDR3 spells CASSLPGASTDTQYF. The CDR3 DNA reads TGTGCCAGCAGCTTACCAGGGGCTAGCACAGATACGCAGTATTTT.